This T cell receptor (beta chain) came from a study of blood T cell repertoires in COVID-19. Study context: Specimens from acute and convalescent COVID-19 originated in the United States, Italy and Spain. T cells, B-cell-depleted T cells, or PBMCs provided the cDNA or gDNA that served as material.

This clone was seen a few times. Authors' analysis steps: Quantification of nucleated cells was approximated via reference gene primer amplification. Profiled with immunoSEQ multiplex PCR; TCRdb holds only in-frame clones, not every one. V, J and clone size reflect that table, while D and trimming were determined from the DNA. The sample includes some 110,000 clones, 86% of them seen just once. The CDR3 runs to 14 residues. Trimming took 2 bases from V and 6 from J, leaving 13 bases between them. CDR1 LGHNA and CDR2 YSLEER come from the germline V gene. This TCR was sampled from a man aged 40-50 years with acute or convalescent COVID-19. The gene calls are TRBV4-3 and TRBJ1-1; no firm D call. The sample consisted of peripheral blood. The CDR3: CASSQNQRWSEAFF. For the CDR3, the DNA is TGCGCCAGCAGCCAAAATCAACGGTGGTCTGAAGCTTTCTTT.